Included here is one TCR beta chain sequence, with context. Its antigen remains unknown. This record comes from a study of CD8 T cells in ankylosing spondylitis. General observations from the study: Disease-linked clones bore a CD8+ phenotype and were relatively rare in peripheral blood.

V lost 4 bases, J lost 8 bases, and 7 bases stayed unmatched. Germline assignment: CDR1 SEHNR and CDR2 FQNEAQ (reference sequence). CDR3 length: 14 residues. The TCR beta libraries were generated through quantitative 5'-RACE incorporating molecular barcodes. Using its own MiXCR run on the 5' RACE reads, TCRdb lists one record per CDR3 protein. The sample has some 200,000 distinct CDR3 sequences, around 13% seen once; the top ten hold 15% to 20%. The rearrangement uses TRBV7-9 and TRBJ1-4, with 7 positions matching TRBD1. Sequenced input: blood, either unsorted or a sorted T cell fraction (not recorded which). The receptor comes from a male donor with ankylosing spondylitis or in good health (not recorded which). The CDR3 DNA follows: TGTGCCAGCAGCTATGGGGAGGACAGGGAAAAACTGTTTTTT. Encoded protein: CASSYGEDREKLFF. Filled out from reference TRBV7-9 and TRBJ1-4, the complete variable domain reads DTGVSQNPRHKITKRGQNVTFRCDPISEHNRLYWYRQTLGQGPEFLTYFQNEAQLEKSRLLSDRFSAERPKGSFSTLEIQRTEQGDSAMYLCASSYGEDREKLFFGSGTQLSVL.